This T cell receptor beta chain was obtained from a study of beta chain features in type 1 diabetes. Findings and caveats of the study: TCRB CDR3 length was moderately but significantly reduced in all four CD4+ subsets of Type 1 diabetes patients. Still unanswered here is whether HLA type influences TCRB rearrangement.

V lost 0 bases to trimming and J lost 1 base; unmatched junction nucleotides: 5. The length of the CDR3 is 16 residues. Germline V CDR1 and CDR2: MNHEY, SVGAGI. As concerns this clone: Its antigen is currently unknown.

The authors reverse transcribed all of the isolated RNA, so sequencing captured expressed TCRB transcripts. The table came from immunoSEQ multiplex PCR; TCRdb's copy has only in-frame clones and leaves some out. The sample holds some 640,000 clones, roughly 13% seen once. By way of CD45RO/CCR7/CD25/CD127/CD95/CD27, the CD4+ regulatory, stem cell-like memory, central memory and naive cells were sorted. The receptor comes from a man aged 18 to 30 with type 1 diabetes. V and J are TRBV6-5 and TRBJ2-7, with TRBD2 matching over 8 bases. Sequencing input: naive CD4+ T cells from blood. CDR3 nucleotide sequence: TGTGCCAGCAGTTACTCCTTGGGCGGGGGGTCCTACGAGCAGTACTTC. Protein sequence: CASSYSLGGGSYEQYF.